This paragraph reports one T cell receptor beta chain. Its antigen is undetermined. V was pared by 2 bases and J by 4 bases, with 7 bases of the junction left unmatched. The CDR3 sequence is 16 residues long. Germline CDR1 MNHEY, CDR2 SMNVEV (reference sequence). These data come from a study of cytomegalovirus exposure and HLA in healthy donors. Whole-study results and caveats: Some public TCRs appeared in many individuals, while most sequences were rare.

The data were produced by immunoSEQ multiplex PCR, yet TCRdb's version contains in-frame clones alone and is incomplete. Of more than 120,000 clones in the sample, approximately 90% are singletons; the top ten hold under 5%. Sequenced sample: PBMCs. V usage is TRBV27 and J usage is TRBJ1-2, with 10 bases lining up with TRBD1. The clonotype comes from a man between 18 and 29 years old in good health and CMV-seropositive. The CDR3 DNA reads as TGTGCCAGCAGTTTAATGACAGGGGGCCTCTTCTATGGCTACACCTTC. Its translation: CASSLMTGGLFYGYTF.